This T cell receptor (beta chain) emerged from a study of PD-1 blockade in classical Hodgkin lymphoma. Overall study context: Every 2 weeks, patients had 3 mg/kg nivolumab intravenously.

Each of the patients experienced relapse following autologous stem cell transplantation, and their brentuximab vedotin exposure differed. It was by magnetic negative selection that CD4+ T cells were purified from thawed PBMCs. On this clone: Its antigen remains unidentified.

Study observations and caveats: Reported baseline diversity: healthy donors highest, relapsed/refractory patients lowest. CD4+ TCR diversity rose significantly by C4D1, and CD8+ TCR diversity did not. Those achieving complete response showed baseline diversity like newly diagnosed patients.

Germline V gene data show CDR1 as MNHEY and CDR2 as SMNVEV (reference sequence). CDR3 size: 14 residues. V was cut by 6 bases and J by 6 bases, with 18 bases left in between. Assay: immunoSEQ multiplex PCR; the TCRdb copy retains only in-frame clones and omits some. The table includes approximately 25,000 clones, 84% detected once. This receptor was obtained from a human donor with classical Hodgkin lymphoma. The gene calls are TRBV27 and TRBJ2-7, with D possibly being TRBD2 (7 bases). The sample consisted of CD4+ T cells from blood, taken at baseline. The CDR3 reads CASRAARGAGEQYF. CDR3 DNA sequence: TGTGCCAGCAGAGCAGCCCGGGGGGCCGGCGAGCAGTACTTC.